This T cell receptor beta chain was profiled in a study of CD8 T cells in Susac syndrome. RNA, at about 0.5 to 1 ug, was reverse transcribed with random hexamers. Each CDR3 protein is one row after TCRdb ran MiXCR on the immunoSEQ multiplex PCR reads. The profile shows a few hundred thousand distinct CDR3 sequences, 70% to 90% of them singletons. In contrast to the negatively isolated CD8+ and CD4+ T cells, TEMRA cells were FACS-enriched. In regard to this clonotype: The antigen is not known.

CDR3 length: 14 residues. V lost 4 bases and J lost 4; bases outside the gene matches: 6. Germline V lookup: CDR1 KGHSY, CDR2 FQNENV. Notes on the study in general: TCR sequencing and HLA analysis covered a relatively small number of individuals.

The sequence was obtained from a human donor with multiple sclerosis. Sequenced sample: CD8+ T cells from PBMCs. The J gene is TRBJ1-1, the V gene TRBV16; TRBD1 matches 7 bases. In nucleotides, the CDR3 is TGTGCCAGCAGCCTGGACGACAGGGCCACTGAAGCTTTCTTT. It encodes CASSLDDRATEAFF. The full variable domain, completed using reference TRBV16 and TRBJ1-1, is GEEVAQTPKHLVRGEGQKAKLYCAPIKGHSYVFWYQQVLKNEFKFLISFQNENVFDETGMPKERFSAKCLPNSPCSLEIQATKLEDSAVYFCASSLDDRATEAFFGQGTRLTVV.